The 6 T cell receptor beta chains listed next were all sequenced from one sample in a study of CD8+ T cells in alopecia areata. cDNA serving as the sequencing template came from extracted, reverse transcribed RNA. Sequencing used immunoSEQ multiplex PCR; TCRdb keeps in-frame clones, though not all of them. The sample includes 55,000 to 70,000 clones, 45% to 55% seen only once; the top ten take about a sixth. This specimen was CD8+ T cells sorted from blood, taken at week 0. These receptors were obtained from a human donor with alopecia areata.

This clone came up once. The chain uses TRBV14 and TRBJ1-1, with 8 bases fitting TRBD1. Trimming removed 3 bases from V and 4 bases from J; junction bases left unmatched: 7. Germline values: CDR1 SGHDN, CDR2 FVKESK. This CDR3 is 15 amino acids long. The CDR3 reads CASSHSTGVVTEAFF. The CDR3 coding sequence is TGTGCCAGCAGCCATTCGACAGGGGTAGTCACTGAAGCTTTCTTT.

The table lists this clone with a few counts. This sequence joins TRBV29-1 and TRBJ2-7; the D gene is possibly TRBD2 (5 bases). Between the trimmed V and J ends, which lost 1 base and 6 bases, there was a span of 16 bases. CDR3 length equals 14 residues. From germline, CDR1 is SQVTM and CDR2 ANQGSEA. The CDR3 coding sequence is TGCAGCGTTGAAGTGGGGAGCCTGGGTCCCGAGCAGTACTTC. This encodes CSVEVGSLGPEQYF.

The V gene is TRBV6-1, the J gene TRBJ1-5, with D hard to call. Germline V lookup: CDR1 MNHNS, CDR2 SASEGT. V lost 5 bases, J lost 1 base, and 9 bases lay in between. CDR3 length equals 14 residues. The CDR3 DNA is TGTGCCAGCAGTTCCCTTTCGAGCAATCAGCCCCAGCATTTT. As protein: CASSSLSSNQPQHF.

The J gene is TRBJ2-7, the V gene TRBV4-1; maybe TRBD2 (5 bases). The CDR3 has 15 residues. Germline V gives CDR1 MGHRA, CDR2 YSYEKL. The germline V and J ends were trimmed by 3 bases and 4 bases, with 16 bases remaining between them. CDR3 sequence: CASSQVVQAGYEQYF. Here the CDR3 DNA reads TGCGCCAGCAGCCAGGTTGTTCAGGCGGGTTACGAGCAGTACTTC.

The sample holds a few counts of this clone. The chain is built from TRBV30 and TRBJ2-7; D call uncertain. Trimming took 2 bases from V and 5 from J, leaving 7 bases between them. CDR1 is GTSNPN, CDR2 SVGIG, per germline (reference sequence). The CDR3 loop spans 11 amino acids. As DNA, the CDR3 is TGTGCCTGGAGTCCTAATGACGAGCAGTACTTC. Protein product: CAWSPNDEQYF.

This chain links TRBV7-9 with TRBJ2-1, with D unclear. CDR1 is SEHNR, CDR2 FQNEAQ, per germline (reference sequence). CDR3 size: 12 residues. V lost 3 bases, J lost 8 bases, and 8 bases lay in between. The DNA for the CDR3 is TGTGCCAGCAGCTTCAATTATGATGAGCAGTTCTTC. This sequence encodes CASSFNYDEQFF.